This T cell receptor (beta chain) came from a study of cytomegalovirus exposure and HLA in healthy donors. On this clone itself: The antigen is unknown.

Overall study findings and caveats: Reports indicate that TCR beta sequences accurately predicted the HLA-A and HLA-B alleles of most subjects. A later analysis associated 15,000 to 20,000 TCR beta sequences with HLA alleles at a 0.05 false discovery rate.

The V gene lost 2 bases and the J gene lost 5 bases, with 12 bases spanning the gap. Germline lookup yields CDR1 SQVTM and CDR2 ANQGSEA. This CDR3 spans 13 amino acids. The PCR contained 60 Vbeta and 13 Jbeta primers. Method: immunoSEQ multiplex PCR; TCRdb's copy keeps in-frame clones and lacks some. Of 190,000 or so clones listed, 80% are singletons. Sequencing was done on a sample of PBMCs. The clonotype originates from a boy younger than 18 in good health and CMV-seronegative. J is TRBJ1-1 and V is TRBV29-1, with D possibly matching TRBD1 (5 bases). Here the CDR3 reads CSVEWGRDTEAFF. The CDR3 coding sequence is TGCAGCGTTGAATGGGGCAGGGATACTGAAGCTTTCTTT.